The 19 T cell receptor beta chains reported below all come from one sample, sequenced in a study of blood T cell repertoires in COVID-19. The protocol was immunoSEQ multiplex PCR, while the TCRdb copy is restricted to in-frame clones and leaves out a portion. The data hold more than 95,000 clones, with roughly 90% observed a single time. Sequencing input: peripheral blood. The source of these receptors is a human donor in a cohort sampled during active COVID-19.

The CDR3 region has the DNA TGTGCCAGCTCACCCACCGGACTAGTGGACCGCACAGATACGCAGTATTTT. Amino acids: CASSPTGLVDRTDTQYF. V and J are TRBV18 and TRBJ2-3, with 7 bases aligning to TRBD2. V lost 3 bases to trimming and J lost 1 base; unmatched junction nucleotides: 10. Looked up from germline, CDR1 is KGHSH and CDR2 is LQKENI. The CDR3 is 17 amino acids.

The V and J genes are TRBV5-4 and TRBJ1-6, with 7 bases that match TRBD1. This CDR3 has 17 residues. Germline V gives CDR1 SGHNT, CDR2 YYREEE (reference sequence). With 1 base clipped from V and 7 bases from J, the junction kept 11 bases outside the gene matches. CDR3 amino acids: CASSLFRGTVLNSPLHF. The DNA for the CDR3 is TGTGCCAGCAGCTTGTTCAGGGGGACCGTCCTCAATTCACCCCTCCACTTT.

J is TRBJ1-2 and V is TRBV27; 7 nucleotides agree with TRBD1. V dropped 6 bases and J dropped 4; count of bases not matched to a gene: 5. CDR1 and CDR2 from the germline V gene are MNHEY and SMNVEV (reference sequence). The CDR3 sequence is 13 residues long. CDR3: CASRRDSFYGYTF. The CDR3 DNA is TGTGCCAGCAGGCGGGACAGTTTCTATGGCTACACCTTC.

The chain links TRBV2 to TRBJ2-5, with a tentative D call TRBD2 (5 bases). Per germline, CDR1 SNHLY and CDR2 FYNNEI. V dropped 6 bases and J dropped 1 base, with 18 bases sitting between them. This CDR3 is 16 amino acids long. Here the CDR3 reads CASRDRGSPLQETQYF. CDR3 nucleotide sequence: TGTGCCAGCAGGGATAGAGGGTCCCCACTCCAAGAGACCCAGTACTTC.

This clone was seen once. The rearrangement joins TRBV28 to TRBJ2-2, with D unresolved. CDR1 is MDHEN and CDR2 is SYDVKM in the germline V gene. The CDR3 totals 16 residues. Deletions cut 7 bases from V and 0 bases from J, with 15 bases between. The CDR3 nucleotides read TGTGCCAGCAACGAAGAGACACCTGCGAACACCGGGGAGCTGTTTTTT. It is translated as CASNEETPANTGELFF.

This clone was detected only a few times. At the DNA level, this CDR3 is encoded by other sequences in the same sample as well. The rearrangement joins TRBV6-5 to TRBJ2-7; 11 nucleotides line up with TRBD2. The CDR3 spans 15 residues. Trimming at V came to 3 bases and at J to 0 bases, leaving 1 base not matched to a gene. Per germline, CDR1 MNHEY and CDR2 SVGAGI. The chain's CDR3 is CASSYTSGSSYEQYF. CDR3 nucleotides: TGTGCCAGCAGTTATACTAGCGGGAGCTCCTACGAGCAGTACTTC.

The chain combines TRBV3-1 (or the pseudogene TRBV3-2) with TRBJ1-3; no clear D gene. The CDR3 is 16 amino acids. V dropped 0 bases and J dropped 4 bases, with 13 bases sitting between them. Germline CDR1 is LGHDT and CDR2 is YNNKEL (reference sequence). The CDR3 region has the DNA TGTGCCAGCAGCCAAGATGGCAGATCCAACGGAAACACCATATATTTT. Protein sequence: CASSQDGRSNGNTIYF.

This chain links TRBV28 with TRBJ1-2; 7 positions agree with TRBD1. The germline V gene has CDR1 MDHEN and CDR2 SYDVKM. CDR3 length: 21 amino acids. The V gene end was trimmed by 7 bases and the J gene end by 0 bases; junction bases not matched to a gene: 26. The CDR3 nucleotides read TGTGCCAGCACCAGGGGGTCGTCTTTCCCCTCACAGAAAGGCTCTAACTATGGCTACACCTTC. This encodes CASTRGSSFPSQKGSNYGYTF.

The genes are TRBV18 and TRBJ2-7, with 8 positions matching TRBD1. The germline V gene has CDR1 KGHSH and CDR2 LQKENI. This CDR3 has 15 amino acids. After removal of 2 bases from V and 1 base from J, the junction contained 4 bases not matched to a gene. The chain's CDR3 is CASSPYRDRSYEQYF. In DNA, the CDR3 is TGTGCCAGCTCACCATATCGGGACAGGTCCTACGAGCAGTACTTC. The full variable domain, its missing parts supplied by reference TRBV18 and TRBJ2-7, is NAGVMQNPRHLVRRRGQEARLRCSPMKGHSHVYWYRQLPEEGLKFMVYLQKENIIDESGMPKERFSAEFPKEGPSILRIQQVVRGDSAAYFCASSPYRDRSYEQYFGPGTRLTVT.

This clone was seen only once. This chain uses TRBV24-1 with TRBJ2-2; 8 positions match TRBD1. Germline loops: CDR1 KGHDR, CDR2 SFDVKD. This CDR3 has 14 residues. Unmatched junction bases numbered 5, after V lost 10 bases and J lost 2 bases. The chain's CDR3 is CATRTGTNTGELFF. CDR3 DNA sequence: TGTGCCACAAGGACAGGGACTAACACCGGGGAGCTGTTTTTT.

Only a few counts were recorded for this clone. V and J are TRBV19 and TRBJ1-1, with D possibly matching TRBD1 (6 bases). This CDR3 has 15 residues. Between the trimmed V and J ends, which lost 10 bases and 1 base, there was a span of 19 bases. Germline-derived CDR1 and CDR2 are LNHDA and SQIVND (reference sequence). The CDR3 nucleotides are TGTGCCACCCATCCATCCAGGGGTGCGAACACTGAAGCTTTCTTT. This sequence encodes CATHPSRGANTEAFF.

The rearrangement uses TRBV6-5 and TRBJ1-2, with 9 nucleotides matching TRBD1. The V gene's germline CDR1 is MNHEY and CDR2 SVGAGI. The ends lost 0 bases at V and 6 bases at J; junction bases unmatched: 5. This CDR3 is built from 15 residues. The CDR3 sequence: CASSYSTQGAHGYTF. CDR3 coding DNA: TGTGCCAGCAGTTACTCGACACAGGGGGCGCATGGCTACACCTTC.

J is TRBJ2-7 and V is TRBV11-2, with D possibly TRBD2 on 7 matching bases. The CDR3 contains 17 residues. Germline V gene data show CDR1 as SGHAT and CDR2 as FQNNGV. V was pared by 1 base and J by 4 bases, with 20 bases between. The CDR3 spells CASSLGRGGHASYEQYF. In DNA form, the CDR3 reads TGTGCCAGCAGCTTAGGGAGGGGGGGTCACGCCTCTTACGAGCAGTACTTC.

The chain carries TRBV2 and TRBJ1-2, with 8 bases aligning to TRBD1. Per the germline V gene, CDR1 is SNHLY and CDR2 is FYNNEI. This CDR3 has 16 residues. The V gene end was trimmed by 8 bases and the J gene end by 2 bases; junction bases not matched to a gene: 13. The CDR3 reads CASGPHPRGLNYGYTF. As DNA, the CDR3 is TGTGCCAGCGGTCCCCATCCCAGGGGGCTAAACTATGGCTACACCTTC. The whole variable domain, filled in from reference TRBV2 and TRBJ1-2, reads EPEVTQTPSHQVTQMGQEVILRCVPISNHLYFYWYRQILGQKVEFLVSFYNNEISEKSEIFDDQFSVERPDGSNFTLKIRSTKLEDSAMYFCASGPHPRGLNYGYTFGSGTRLTVV.

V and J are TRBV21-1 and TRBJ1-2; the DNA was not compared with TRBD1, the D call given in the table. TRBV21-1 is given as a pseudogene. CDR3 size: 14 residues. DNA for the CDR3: TGTGCCAGCAGACCGGGACAGGGGTACTATGGCTACACCTTC. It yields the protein CASRPGQGYYGYTF.

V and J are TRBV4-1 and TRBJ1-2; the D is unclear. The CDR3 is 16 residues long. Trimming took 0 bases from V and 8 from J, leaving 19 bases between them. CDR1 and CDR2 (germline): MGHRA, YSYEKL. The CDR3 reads CASSQEEVGSSLGYTF. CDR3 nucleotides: TGCGCCAGCAGCCAAGAAGAAGTGGGCAGTTCGTTGGGCTACACCTTC.

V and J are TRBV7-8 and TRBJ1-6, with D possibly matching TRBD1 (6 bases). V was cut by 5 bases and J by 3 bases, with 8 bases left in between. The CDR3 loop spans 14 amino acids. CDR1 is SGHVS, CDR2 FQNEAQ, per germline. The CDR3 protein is CASSPDSYNSPLHF. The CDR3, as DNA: TGTGCCAGCAGCCCGGACAGCTATAATTCACCCCTCCACTTT. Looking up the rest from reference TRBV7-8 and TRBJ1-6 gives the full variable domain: GAGVSQSPRYKVAKRGQDVALRCDPISGHVSLFWYQQALGQGPEFLTYFQNEAQLDKSGLPSDRFFAERPEGSVSTLKIQRTQQEDSAVYLCASSPDSYNSPLHFGNGTRLTVT.

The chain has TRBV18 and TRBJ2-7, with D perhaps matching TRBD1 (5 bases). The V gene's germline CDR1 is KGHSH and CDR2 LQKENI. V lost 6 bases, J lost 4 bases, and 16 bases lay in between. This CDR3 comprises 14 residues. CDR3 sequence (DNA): TGTGCCAGCTCTTTCCTGGGGCCTCAATACGAGCAGTACTTC. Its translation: CASSFLGPQYEQYF.

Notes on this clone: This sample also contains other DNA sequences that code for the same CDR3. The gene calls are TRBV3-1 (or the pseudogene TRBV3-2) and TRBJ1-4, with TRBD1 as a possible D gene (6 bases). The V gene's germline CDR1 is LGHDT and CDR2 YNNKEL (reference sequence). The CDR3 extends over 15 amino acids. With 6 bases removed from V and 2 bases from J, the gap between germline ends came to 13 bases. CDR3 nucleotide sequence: TGTGCCAGCAGTCCACGTGGACAGACTAATGAAAAACTGTTTTTT. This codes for CASSPRGQTNEKLFF.